This TCR beta chain was obtained from a study of vaccination and CD4 T cells after COVID-19 (dated 2022 in TCRdb). In the study overall: Convalescent patients had a positive SARS-CoV-2 result on nasal swab PCR, and of these patients, several had mild disease and one had severe disease. In 10 COVID-19 convalescent patients and a few infection-naive healthy vaccine recipients, the spike-specific CD4+ TCR repertoire before mRNA vaccination was compared with the repertoire after mRNA vaccination. Overlapping spike peptide pools from SARS-CoV-2 and from the common cold coronaviruses HCoV-NL63, HCoV-OC43 and HCoV-229E were used as culture stimuli. In the convalescent cohort there were six males and four females, among whom were two Hispanic individuals, seven Caucasians, two Asians and one multiracial person. Post-vaccine blood samples were collected a median of about 72 days after the second vaccine dose, ranging from 14 to 241 days. Post-COVID blood samples were collected from convalescent patients a median of roughly 100 days after diagnosis, with a range of roughly 30 to 161 days. As controls, cultures received a CEFX viral epitope pool (the positive control), an HIV-1 Nef peptide pool (the negative control), or no peptide at all. Participants received two doses of either the Pfizer-BioNTech BNT162b2 vaccine (n=8) or the Moderna mRNA-1273 vaccine (n=2).

Points the paper makes about the study in general: Nearly all vaccine-specific clones in convalescent patients (304 of 307) were mono-reactive for SARS-CoV-2 spike rather than cross-reactive with common cold coronaviruses. Relatively few convalescent patients were included in the study, and early timepoints after natural infection were not analyzed. Among the post-vaccine SARS-CoV-2-reactive clones in convalescent patients, a median around 90% showed up only after vaccination, which suggests vaccine-specific priming. The median count of SARS-CoV-2-reactive clonotypes went up from around 23 after infection to approximately 40 after vaccination, although the change was not significant.

Libraries were made using PCR. DNA from cultured CD4+ T cells was subjected to TCR sequencing with the Oncomine TCR Beta short-read assay at the Johns Hopkins FTIC core. The QIAamp micro DNA kit was used to extract genomic DNA from the cultured CD4+ T cells. Oncomine TCR Beta libraries from cultured CD4+ T cells were pooled with unique dual indexes and sequenced on an Illumina iSeq 100. The study's own analysis went as follows. Non-productive sequences were removed, and CDR3s that did not start with C, did not end with F or W, or were shorter than 7 amino acids were discarded. The MANAFEST web application identified antigen-specific clonotypes by comparing peptide-stimulated wells against reference wells and other culture wells. Positive clones required FDR below 0.05, an odds ratio above 5, and productive frequency above 0.1% in at least two of three replicate wells. Cross-reactive clonotypes were defined as significantly expanded in both SARS-CoV-2 spike wells and at least one common cold coronavirus spike condition. Using R version 3.6.1, CDR3 homology was evaluated through Levenshtein distances (stringdist) along with unrooted phylogenetic trees (ape). The raw public reads went through TCRdb reprocessing: fastp at Q25, MiXCR clone calling, in-frame beta chains kept. Merged by CDR3 protein, the rows form single entries marked with the most common genes and DNA. What appears here as the V and J calls and clone size reflects TCRdb's work, not the paper's. Here the sample has 15,000 to 20,000 distinct CDR3 sequences; 45% to 65% occur a single time. The ten largest clones add up to roughly 12% of the sample.

From the germline V gene, CDR1 is MNHNS and CDR2 is SASEGT. CDR3 length: 16 amino acids, cysteine to phenylalanine. The retained sequence is limited to the CDR3, 48 bases, with the frame set at the first base. V is reduced by 6 bases and J by 1 base, leaving a spacing of 19 bases between them. The sample's treatment or condition label is to be understood as: approximately nine-day PBMC culture with coronavirus spike peptide pools or control peptides (ViraFEST assay). The ViraFEST assay was used in the study, in which antigen-specific T cells were expanded with peptide pools and expanded clonotypes were subsequently identified by TCR sequencing. The positive SARS-CoV-2 PCR tests of the convalescent patients were dated from March to December 2020, before the Alpha, Beta and Delta variants emerged in the United States. Each well held some 2 million PBMCs cultured in IMDM containing approximately 5% human AB serum and around 9.2 IU/ml IL-2, with 8 to 10 ug/ml peptide pools added. Half of the culture medium was replaced with fresh IL-2-containing medium on days 3 and 7. CD4+ T cells were isolated after roughly nine days of culture through negative selection using the EasySep CD4+ T cell isolation kit. Ficoll-Paque Plus gradient centrifugation was used to isolate PBMCs from whole blood, and the isolated PBMCs were then either used fresh or cryopreserved at -140C. Each culture condition was generally run in triplicate wells.

On this clonotype itself: The antigen this receptor binds is unknown. There are no base qualities to consult, and no much larger clone falls within one base.

Recombination joined TRBV6-1 with TRBJ2-7; a tentative D call is TRBD1 (6 bases match). The sample consisted of CD4+ T cells from blood, cultured in vitro. The source of this sequence is a human donor who had recovered from COVID-19. The CDR3 is CASSQDRLLISYEQYF. The bases read TGTGCCAGCAGCCAGGACAGACTCCTGATATCCTACGAGCAGTACTTC.